This T cell receptor beta chain was recorded in a study of blood T cell repertoires in COVID-19 (dated by TCRdb to 2018 to 2021). At the level of the whole study: Samples from collaborators originated in the United States, Italy and Spain and spanned both the acute and convalescent phases of COVID-19. Deeply sampled blood TCRbeta repertoires from subjects exposed to, actively infected with, or recovered from COVID-19 were included in the dataset. HLA class I and class II types, where available, came from metadata supplied by the sample provider rather than from assay-based typing. The prospective study material was composed of cDNA or gDNA derived from T cells, B-cell-depleted T cells, or PBMCs. The sample metadata nearly always contained a de-identified subject ID, COVID-19 status, age in years and sex. A freely available public database, intended as a resource for researchers studying the immune response to SARS-CoV-2, is where the repertoires were released. Samples were obtained from the ongoing ImmuneRACE study (first 160 participants) and from approximately 1,200 subjects provided by 6 global collaborators.

One collaborating source in Seattle enrolled patients while the patients were actively infected and followed the patients over time throughout the course of disease. The collaborating institutions used their own protocols to collect whole blood in K2EDTA tubes. For TCRbeta analysis, collaborators shipped samples as frozen whole blood, isolated PBMCs, or DNA extracted from either of those sample types. TCRbeta CDR3 regions were amplified from genomic DNA using the immunoSEQ Assay, a bias-controlled multiplex PCR. Per the original workflow: The number of nucleated cells in each sample was estimated from the amplification of reference gene primers within the assay. Sequence reads were collapsed and filtered to measure the absolute abundance of every unique TCRbeta CDR3 rearrangement. For each sample, productive Simpson clonality was calculated as the square root of Simpson's diversity index across productive rearrangements. The source is immuneACCESS, and TCRdb retained only in-frame sequences with V and J called. Part of the clones is not carried over; for the studies checked, unresolved V genes explain less than half of this, and the remainder is unexplained. V and J calls and clone size follow that table, whereas D and trimming were derived from the DNA. A total of some 130,000 clones appear in this sample, 75% to 90% of them only once. Of the sample, more than 3.5% is held by the ten largest clones.

Notes on this clone: This receptor's antigen is unknown. The sample holds no much larger clone one base away, and base qualities are not on file.

What the authors observed across the whole study: Clinical and demographic metadata were provided uncurated, with the amount varying by source and participant.

The receptor comes from a man in his sixties with COVID-19, enrolled during active disease. The sequenced sample was peripheral blood.

The CDR3 protein: CSVVLASGRTEAFF. The DNA sequence reads TGCAGCGTTGTTCTGGCTAGCGGGAGGACTGAAGCTTTCTTT. The chain is assembled from TRBV29-1 and TRBJ1-1; the D gene assignment is ambiguous. Via the germline V gene, CDR1 is SQVTM and CDR2 ANQGSEA. The CDR3 holds 14 amino acids from the cysteine to the phenylalanine. Kept here is only the CDR3 DNA, which spans 42 bases and is read in frame from base 1. V is clipped by 4 bases and J by 5 bases, and the sequence between their germline boundaries is 17 bases long.